The 17 T cell receptor beta chains listed next were all sequenced from one sample in a study of blood T cell repertoires in COVID-19. Assay: immunoSEQ multiplex PCR; the TCRdb copy retains only in-frame clones and omits some. Of over 250,000 clones in the sample, around 90% were seen once. Material for sequencing was PBMCs or T cells enriched from blood (not recorded which). The receptors stem from a woman in her twenties or thirties who had recovered from COVID-19.

This chain links TRBV3-1 (or the pseudogene TRBV3-2) with TRBJ1-4, with D maybe TRBD1 (6 bases). V lost 5 bases, J lost 1 base, and 8 bases lay in between. CDR1 LGHDT and CDR2 YNNKEL come from the germline V gene (reference sequence). The CDR3 totals 14 residues. The CDR3 DNA reads TGTGCCAGCAGCAGGGGGGGAACTAATGAAAAACTGTTTTTT. Its translation: CASSRGGTNEKLFF.

The chain links TRBV19 to TRBJ2-7; TRBD2 matches 9 bases. Germline loops: CDR1 LNHDA, CDR2 SQIVND (reference sequence). The CDR3 has 15 residues. Trimming at V came to 1 base and at J to 5 bases, leaving 6 bases not matched to a gene. CDR3 nucleotides: TGTGCCAGTAGTATAGTACGGACTAGCGTCAACGAGCAGTACTTC. It specifies CASSIVRTSVNEQYF.

The chain has TRBV5-4 and TRBJ2-5; a weak D match, TRBD1 (5 bases). Between the trimmed V and J ends, which lost 4 bases and 5 bases, there was a span of 18 bases. This CDR3 has 15 residues. In germline, CDR1 is SGHNT, CDR2 YYREEE (reference sequence). CDR3 region: CASSPVGAGKETQYF. CDR3 coding DNA: TGTGCCAGCAGCCCGGTGGGCGCAGGGAAGGAGACCCAGTACTTC.

This chain joins TRBV19 and TRBJ2-1, with 11 nucleotides matching TRBD1. CDR1 is LNHDA, CDR2 SQIVND, per germline (reference sequence). CDR3 length equals 15 residues. The V segment lost 3 bases and the J segment 8 bases; nucleotides outside the gene matches: 6. The DNA for the CDR3 is TGTGCCAGTAGTATTAGGACAGGGGGCATGGATGAGCAGTTCTTC. Amino acids: CASSIRTGGMDEQFF. Full variable domain (rest looked up from reference TRBV19 and TRBJ2-1): DGGITQSPKYLFRKEGQNVTLSCEQNLNHDAMYWYRQDPGQGLRLIYYSQIVNDFQKGDIAEGYSVSREKKESFPLTVTSAQKNPTAFYLCASSIRTGGMDEQFFGPGTRLTVL.

This chain joins TRBV30 and TRBJ1-5; TRBD1 agrees at 7 bases. The germline CDR1 and CDR2 sequences are GTSNPN and SVGIG (reference sequence). The CDR3 length is 14 residues. V lost 4 bases, J lost 5 bases, and 8 bases stayed unmatched. CDR3 nucleotides: TGTGCCTGGACCCCGGGACAGCCCGATCAGCCCCAGCATTTT. It specifies CAWTPGQPDQPQHF.

The CDR3 reads CASSSQTGVNEQFF. CDR3 sequence (DNA): TGTGCCAGCAGTTCCCAGACAGGGGTTAATGAGCAGTTCTTC. The chain is built from TRBV27 and TRBJ2-1; 8 bases match TRBD1. Trimming cost V 4 bases and J 7 bases; bases outside gene matches: 6. CDR1 and CDR2 (germline): MNHEY, SMNVEV (reference sequence). The CDR3 loop spans 14 amino acids.

J is TRBJ1-4 and V is TRBV25-1; tentative D call: TRBD1 (6 bases). The germline gives CDR1 MGHDK, CDR2 SYGVNS. Trimming removed 5 bases at V and 4 bases at J, with 14 bases between. CDR3 length equals 15 residues. In DNA, the CDR3 is TGTGCCAGCAGTAAAGGTGACAGGCTTAATGAAAAACTGTTTTTT. Translation gives CASSKGDRLNEKLFF.

The chain combines TRBV19 with TRBJ2-5; 7 positions match TRBD2. CDR3 length equals 14 residues. The junction had 12 bases not matched to a gene; V was cut back by 9 bases and J by 5 bases. Germline V lookup: CDR1 LNHDA, CDR2 SQIVND (reference sequence). The CDR3 sequence: CASRGVGFGETQYF. The CDR3 nucleotides are TGTGCCAGCCGGGGGGTGGGCTTCGGTGAGACCCAGTACTTC.

This rearrangement joins TRBV5-1 to TRBJ2-3; 9 bases align to TRBD1. Looked up from germline, CDR1 is SGHRS and CDR2 is YFSETQ. This CDR3 comprises 14 residues. V lost 3 bases to trimming and J lost 3 bases; unmatched junction nucleotides: 2. The CDR3 coding sequence is TGCGCCAGCAGCTGGGGGACAGGGACAGATACGCAGTATTTT. Amino acids: CASSWGTGTDTQYF.

This chain joins TRBV19 and TRBJ1-1; 11 bases align to TRBD1. The V segment lost 7 bases and the J segment 5 bases; nucleotides outside the gene matches: 12. The V gene's germline CDR1 is LNHDA and CDR2 SQIVND (reference sequence). This CDR3 is 16 amino acids long. CDR3 DNA: TGTGCCAGTATCTCGACGGACAGGGGGCGTTATACTGAAGCTTTCTTT. This gives the protein CASISTDRGRYTEAFF.

The rearrangement joins TRBV4-3 to TRBJ1-3, with D uncertain. Germline lookup yields CDR1 LGHNA and CDR2 YSLEER. With 0 bases removed from V and 0 bases from J, the gap between germline ends came to 6 bases. The CDR3 extends over 15 amino acids. The CDR3 reads CASSQDGNSGNTIYF. CDR3 bases: TGCGCCAGCAGCCAAGATGGCAACTCTGGAAACACCATATATTTT.

Details on this clone: At one boundary the junction diverges from the germline segment, which might be a read error. The chain uses TRBV7-8 and TRBJ1-1; tentatively, D is TRBD1 (5 bases). The CDR3 has 14 amino acids. The germline V gene has CDR1 SGHVS and CDR2 FQNEAQ. CDR3 sequence: CASSLGPGGTEAFF. The CDR3 region has the DNA TGTGCCAGCAGTTTAGGGCCGGGGGGCACTGAAGCTTTCTTT.

The chain employs TRBV5-8 and TRBJ2-3; 8 bases align to TRBD2. Germline CDR1 and CDR2: SGHTS and YDEGEE. V dropped 0 bases and J dropped 4; count of bases not matched to a gene: 10. This CDR3 is 17 amino acids long. CDR3 in amino acids: CASSLAQGLAWSDTQYF. The CDR3 DNA is TGTGCCAGCAGCTTGGCCCAAGGACTAGCTTGGTCAGATACGCAGTATTTT.

This chain links TRBV28 with TRBJ2-3; 7 bases align to TRBD2. Unmatched junction bases numbered 17, after V lost 6 bases and J lost 2 bases. Germline loops: CDR1 MDHEN, CDR2 SYDVKM. This CDR3 spans 18 amino acids. The CDR3 here is CASSPGYFGGGITDTQYF. The CDR3 nucleotides are TGTGCCAGCAGCCCCGGGTATTTTGGGGGAGGGATCACAGATACGCAGTATTTT.

The chain joins TRBV5-6 to TRBJ1-2; 7 nucleotides align to TRBD1. The V segment lost 2 bases and the J segment 7 bases; nucleotides outside the gene matches: 8. The CDR3 spans 14 residues. The germline V gene encodes CDR1 SGHDT and CDR2 YYEEEE. The CDR3 here is CASSLSGGRGGYTF. The DNA of the CDR3 is TGTGCCAGCAGCTTATCAGGGGGAAGGGGTGGCTACACCTTC. Combining the CDR3 with reference TRBV5-6 and TRBJ1-2 gives the whole variable domain DAGVTQSPTHLIKTRGQQVTLRCSPKSGHDTVSWYQQALGQGPQFIFQYYEEEERQRGNFPDRFSGHQFPNYSSELNVNALLLGDSALYLCASSLSGGRGGYTFGSGTRLTVV.

The genes are TRBV3-1 (or the pseudogene TRBV3-2) and TRBJ2-3; a possible D gene is TRBD1 (5 bases). Germline V CDR1 and CDR2: LGHDT, YNNKEL (reference sequence). This CDR3 has 15 amino acids. The V end lost 3 bases, the J end lost 6 bases, and 16 bases lay between the germline ends. The CDR3 loop is CASSQVQGSQDTQYF. The CDR3 nucleotides are TGTGCCAGCAGCCAGGTGCAGGGATCCCAGGATACGCAGTATTTT.

This chain connects TRBV7-3 to TRBJ2-1; 8 nucleotides match TRBD1. CDR1 and CDR2 (germline): SGHTA, FQGTGA. There are 17 residues in the CDR3. The ends lost 2 bases at V and 7 bases at J; junction bases unmatched: 13. In DNA form, the CDR3 reads TGTGCCAGCAGCTTAGGCCAGGGGGCGCAGATTGGGAATGAGCAGTTCTTC. This sequence encodes CASSLGQGAQIGNEQFF. The full variable domain, in which reference TRBV7-3 and TRBJ2-1 provide the parts outside the CDR3, is GAGVSQTPSNKVTEKGKYVELRCDPISGHTALYWYRQSLGQGPEFLIYFQGTGAADDSGLPNDRFFAVRPEGSVSTLKIQRTERGDSAVYLCASSLGQGAQIGNEQFFGPGTRLTVL.